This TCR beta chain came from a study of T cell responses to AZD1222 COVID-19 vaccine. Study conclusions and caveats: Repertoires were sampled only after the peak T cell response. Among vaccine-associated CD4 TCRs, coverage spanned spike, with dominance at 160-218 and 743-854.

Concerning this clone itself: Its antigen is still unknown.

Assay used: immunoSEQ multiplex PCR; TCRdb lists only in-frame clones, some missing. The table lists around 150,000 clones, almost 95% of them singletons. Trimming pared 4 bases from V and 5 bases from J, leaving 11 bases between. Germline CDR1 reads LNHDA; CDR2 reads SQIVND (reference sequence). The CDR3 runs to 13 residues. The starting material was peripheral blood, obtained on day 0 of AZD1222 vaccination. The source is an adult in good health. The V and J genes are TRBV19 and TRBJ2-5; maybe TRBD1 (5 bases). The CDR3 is CASSTQGGETQYF. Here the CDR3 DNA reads TGTGCCAGTAGTACCCAGGGTGGGGAGACCCAGTACTTC.